The present T cell receptor beta chain was sequenced within a study of vaccination effects on CD4 cells after COVID-19. Germline V lookup: CDR1 SGHNT, CDR2 YYREEE (reference sequence). V lost 4 bases and J 1 base, leaving 23 bases between the germline ends. This CDR3 contains 18 residues. Assay: immunoSEQ multiplex PCR; the TCRdb copy retains only in-frame clones and omits some. The table lists tens of thousands of clones, around 75% of them singletons. Ahead of sequencing, the ViraFEST assay grew antigen-specific CD4+ T cells using viral peptide pools. Following 10 days of culture, CD4+ T cells were isolated. Vaccinated participants had no history of SARS-CoV-2 infection and tested negative for nucleocapsid antibodies. On this clone: Its antigen remains unknown.

This TCR was sampled from a human donor who received a COVID-19 vaccine. This specimen was CD4+ T cells from PBMCs cultured with HCoV-NL63 spike peptides, taken before COVID-19 vaccination. This chain uses TRBV5-4 with TRBJ1-1; D may be TRBD1 (6 bases). CDR3 sequence: CASSPTARDTGWNTEAFF. In DNA form, the CDR3 reads TGTGCCAGCAGCCCAACGGCCCGGGACACAGGATGGAACACTGAAGCTTTCTTT.